This TCR beta chain comes out of a study of beta chain features in type 1 diabetes. This clone was seen a handful of times. Its antigen is currently unknown. Broader study findings: Junctions at VDJ sites from type 1 diabetes patients had fewer insertions and more deletions.

V shed 3 bases and J shed 4 bases, with 10 bases lying between them. The CDR3 totals 15 residues. Germline V CDR1 and CDR2: MDHEN, SYDVKM. Reverse transcription of all isolated RNA meant that expressed TCRB transcripts were sequenced. Assay: immunoSEQ multiplex PCR; the TCRdb copy retains only in-frame clones and omits some. The sample comprises fewer than 500,000 clones, approximately 15% of which are singletons, and approximately 0.038% rests with the top ten. This sequence joins TRBV28 and TRBJ2-6; D unresolved. This clonotype was sampled from a young man in good health. Sequenced material: naive CD4+ T cells from blood. The CDR3 DNA follows: TGTGCCAGCAGTTTCCGGTTTGCCGGGGCCAACGTCCTGACTTTC. Protein: CASSFRFAGANVLTF.